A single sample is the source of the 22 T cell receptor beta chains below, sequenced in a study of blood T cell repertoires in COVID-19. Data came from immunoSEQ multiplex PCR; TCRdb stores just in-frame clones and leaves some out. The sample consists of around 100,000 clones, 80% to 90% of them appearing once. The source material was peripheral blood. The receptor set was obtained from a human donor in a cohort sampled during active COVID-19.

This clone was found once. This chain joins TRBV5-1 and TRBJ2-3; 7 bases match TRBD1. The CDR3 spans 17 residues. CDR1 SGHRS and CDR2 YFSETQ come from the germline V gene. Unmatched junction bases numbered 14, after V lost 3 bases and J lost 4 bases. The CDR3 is CASSSVPTGRLSDTQYF. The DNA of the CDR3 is TGCGCCAGCAGCTCTGTACCGACAGGGCGGTTGTCAGATACGCAGTATTTT.

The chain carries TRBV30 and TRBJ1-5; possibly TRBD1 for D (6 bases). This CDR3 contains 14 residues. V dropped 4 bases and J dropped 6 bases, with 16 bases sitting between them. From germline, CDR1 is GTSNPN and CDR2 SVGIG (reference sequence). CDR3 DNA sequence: TGTGCCTGGACGTTCGGGGGGGGCGGTCAGCCCCAGCATTTT. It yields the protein CAWTFGGGGQPQHF.

The CDR3 DNA is TGTGCCAGCAGTATGATAATTACTAGCGGGGATAACACCGGGGAGCTGTTTTTT. Translating it yields CASSMIITSGDNTGELFF. The chain recombines TRBV7-9 with TRBJ2-2; 10 bases map to TRBD2. In germline, CDR1 is SEHNR, CDR2 FQNEAQ (reference sequence). CDR3 length equals 18 residues. V shed 6 bases, J shed 2 bases, and the junction held 12 bases outside the gene matches.

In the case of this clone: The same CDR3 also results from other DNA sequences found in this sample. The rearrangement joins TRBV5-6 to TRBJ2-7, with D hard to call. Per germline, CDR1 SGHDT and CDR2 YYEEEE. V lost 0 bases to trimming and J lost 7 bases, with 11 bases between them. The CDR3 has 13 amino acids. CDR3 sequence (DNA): TGTGCCAGCAGCTTGGGAGCCCGCTATGAGCAGTACTTC. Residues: CASSLGARYEQYF.

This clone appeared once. The CDR3 DNA is TGTGCCAGCAGTGTTTCGAGGGATAGCACCGGGGAGCTGTTTTTT. Translation gives CASSVSRDSTGELFF. The chain joins TRBV6-4 to TRBJ2-2; D possibly corresponds to TRBD2 (5 bases). CDR1 MRHNA and CDR2 SNTAGT come from the germline V gene. CDR3 length: 15 amino acids. The V gene lost 4 bases and the J gene lost 4 bases, with 13 bases spanning the gap.

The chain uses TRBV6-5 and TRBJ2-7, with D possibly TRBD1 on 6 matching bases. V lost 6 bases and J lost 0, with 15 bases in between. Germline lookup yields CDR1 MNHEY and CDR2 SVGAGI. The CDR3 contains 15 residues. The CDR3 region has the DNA TGTGCCAGCAGCGGAGACCCGACAGGCTCCTACGAGCAGTACTTC. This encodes CASSGDPTGSYEQYF.

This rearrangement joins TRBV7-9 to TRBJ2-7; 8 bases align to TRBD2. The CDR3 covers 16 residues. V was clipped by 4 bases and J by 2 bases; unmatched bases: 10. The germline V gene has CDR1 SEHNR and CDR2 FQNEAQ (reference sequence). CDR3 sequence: CASSSNRGGTTYEQYF. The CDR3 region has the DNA TGTGCCAGCAGCTCTAACCGGGGGGGGACAACCTACGAGCAGTACTTC.

The CDR3 loop is CATSRDVAGVEKLFF. DNA for the CDR3: TGTGCCACCAGCAGAGATGTGGCAGGTGTTGAAAAACTGTTTTTT. V usage is TRBV15 and J usage is TRBJ1-4, with D hard to call. Germline V gene sequence: CDR1 LNHNV, CDR2 YYDKDF (reference sequence). V lost 0 bases and J lost 7, with 12 bases in between. The CDR3 covers 15 residues. Using reference TRBV15 and TRBJ1-4 for the parts outside the CDR3, the full variable domain is DAMVIQNPRYQVTQFGKPVTLSCSQTLNHNVMYWYQQKSSQAPKLLFHYYDKDFNNEADTPDNFQSRRPNTSFCFLDIRSPGLGDTAMYLCATSRDVAGVEKLFFGSGTQLSVL.

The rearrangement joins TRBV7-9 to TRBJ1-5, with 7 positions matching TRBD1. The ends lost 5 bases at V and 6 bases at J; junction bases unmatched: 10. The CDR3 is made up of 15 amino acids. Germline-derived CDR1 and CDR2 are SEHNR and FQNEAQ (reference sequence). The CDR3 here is CASSPEARGRQPQHF. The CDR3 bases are TGTGCCAGCAGCCCGGAAGCGAGGGGGCGTCAGCCCCAGCATTTT.

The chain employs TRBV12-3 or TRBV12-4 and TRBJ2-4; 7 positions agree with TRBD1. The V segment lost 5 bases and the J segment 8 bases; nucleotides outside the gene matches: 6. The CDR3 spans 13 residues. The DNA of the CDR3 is TGTGCCAGCAGTCCCGACAGGGCTGACATTCAGTACTTC. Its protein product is CASSPDRADIQYF.

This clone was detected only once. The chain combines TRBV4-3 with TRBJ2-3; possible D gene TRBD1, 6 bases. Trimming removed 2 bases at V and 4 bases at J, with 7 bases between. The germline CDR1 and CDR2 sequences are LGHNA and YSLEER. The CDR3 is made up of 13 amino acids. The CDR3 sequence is CASSQRQADTQYF. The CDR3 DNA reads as TGCGCCAGCAGCCAAAGACAGGCAGATACGCAGTATTTT.

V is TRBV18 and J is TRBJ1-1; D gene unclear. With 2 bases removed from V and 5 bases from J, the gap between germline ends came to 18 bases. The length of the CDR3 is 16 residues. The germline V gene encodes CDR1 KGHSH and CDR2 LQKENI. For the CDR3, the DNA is TGTGCCAGCTCACCAATCGCTCGTGGCAGTGGTACTGAAGCTTTCTTT. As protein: CASSPIARGSGTEAFF.

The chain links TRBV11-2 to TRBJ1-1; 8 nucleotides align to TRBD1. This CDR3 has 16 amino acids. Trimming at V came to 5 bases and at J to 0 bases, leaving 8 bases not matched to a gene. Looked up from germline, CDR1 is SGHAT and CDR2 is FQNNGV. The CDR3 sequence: CASSPGQGGMNTEAFF. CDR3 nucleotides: TGTGCCAGCAGCCCAGGACAGGGAGGAATGAACACTGAAGCTTTCTTT. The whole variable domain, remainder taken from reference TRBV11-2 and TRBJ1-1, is EAGVAQSPRYKIIEKRQSVAFWCNPISGHATLYWYQQILGQGPKLLIQFQNNGVVDDSQLPKDRFSAERLKGVDSTLKIQPAKLEDSAVYLCASSPGQGGMNTEAFFGQGTRLTVV.

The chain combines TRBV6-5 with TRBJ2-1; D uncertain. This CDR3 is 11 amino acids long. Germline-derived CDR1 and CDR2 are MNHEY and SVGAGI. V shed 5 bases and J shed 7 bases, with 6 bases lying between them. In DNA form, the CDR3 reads TGTGCCAGCAGTAACCGGAATGAGCAGTTCTTC. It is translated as CASSNRNEQFF.

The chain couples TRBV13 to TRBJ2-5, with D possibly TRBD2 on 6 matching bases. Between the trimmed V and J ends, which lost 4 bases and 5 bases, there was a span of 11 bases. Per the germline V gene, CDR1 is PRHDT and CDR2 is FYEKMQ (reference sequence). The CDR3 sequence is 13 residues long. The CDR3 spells CASSSAGRETQYF. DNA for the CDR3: TGTGCCAGCAGCTCGGCGGGAAGGGAGACCCAGTACTTC.

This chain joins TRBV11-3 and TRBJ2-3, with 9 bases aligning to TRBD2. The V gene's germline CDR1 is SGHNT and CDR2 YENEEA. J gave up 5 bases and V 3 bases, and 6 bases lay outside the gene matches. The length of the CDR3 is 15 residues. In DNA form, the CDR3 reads TGTGCCAGCAGCTTGAGTAGCGGGAGAGTAGATACGCAGTATTTT. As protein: CASSLSSGRVDTQYF.

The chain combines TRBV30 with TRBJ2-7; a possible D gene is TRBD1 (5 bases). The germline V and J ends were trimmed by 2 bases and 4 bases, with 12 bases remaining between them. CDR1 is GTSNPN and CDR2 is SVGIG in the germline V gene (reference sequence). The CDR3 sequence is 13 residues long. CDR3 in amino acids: CAWSNGHFYEQYF. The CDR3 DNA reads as TGTGCCTGGAGTAATGGACATTTTTACGAGCAGTACTTC.

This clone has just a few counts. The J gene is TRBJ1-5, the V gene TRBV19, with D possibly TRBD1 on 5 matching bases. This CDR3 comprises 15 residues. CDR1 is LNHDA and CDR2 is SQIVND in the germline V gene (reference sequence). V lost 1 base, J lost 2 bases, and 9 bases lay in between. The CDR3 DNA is TGTGCCAGTAGTATAGCAGGGTCGGGCAATCAGCCCCAGCATTTT. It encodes CASSIAGSGNQPQHF. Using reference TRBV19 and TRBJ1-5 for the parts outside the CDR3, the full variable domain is DGGITQSPKYLFRKEGQNVTLSCEQNLNHDAMYWYRQDPGQGLRLIYYSQIVNDFQKGDIAEGYSVSREKKESFPLTVTSAQKNPTAFYLCASSIAGSGNQPQHFGDGTRLSIL.

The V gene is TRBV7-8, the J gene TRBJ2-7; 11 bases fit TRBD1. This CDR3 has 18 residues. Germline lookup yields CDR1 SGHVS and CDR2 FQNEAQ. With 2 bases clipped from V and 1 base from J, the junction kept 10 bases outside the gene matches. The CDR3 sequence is CASSLNSGQGGISYEQYF. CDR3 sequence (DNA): TGTGCCAGCAGCTTAAATTCGGGACAGGGGGGGATTTCCTACGAGCAGTACTTC. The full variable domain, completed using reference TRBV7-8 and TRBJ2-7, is GAGVSQSPRYKVAKRGQDVALRCDPISGHVSLFWYQQALGQGPEFLTYFQNEAQLDKSGLPSDRFFAERPEGSVSTLKIQRTQQEDSAVYLCASSLNSGQGGISYEQYFGPGTRLTVT.

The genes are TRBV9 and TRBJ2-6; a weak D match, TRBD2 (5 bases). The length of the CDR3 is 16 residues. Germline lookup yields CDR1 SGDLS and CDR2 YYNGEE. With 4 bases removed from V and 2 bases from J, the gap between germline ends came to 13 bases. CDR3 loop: CASSPTLRAGANVLTF. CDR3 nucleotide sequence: TGTGCCAGCAGCCCGACCTTGCGGGCTGGGGCCAACGTCCTGACTTTC.

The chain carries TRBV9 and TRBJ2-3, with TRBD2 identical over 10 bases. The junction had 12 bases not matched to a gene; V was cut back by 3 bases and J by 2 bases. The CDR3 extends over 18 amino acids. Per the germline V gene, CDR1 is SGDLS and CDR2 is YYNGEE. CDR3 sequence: CASSDYRTSGKNTDTQYF. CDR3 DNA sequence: TGTGCCAGCAGCGATTACCGAACTAGCGGGAAAAACACAGATACGCAGTATTTT.

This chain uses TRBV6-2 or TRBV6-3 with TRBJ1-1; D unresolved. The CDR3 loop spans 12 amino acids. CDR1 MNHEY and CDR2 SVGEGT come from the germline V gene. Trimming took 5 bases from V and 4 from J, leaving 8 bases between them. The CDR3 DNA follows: TGTGCCAGCAGTATGGGCACCACTGAAGCTTTCTTT. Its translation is CASSMGTTEAFF.